The T cell receptor beta chain described here comes from a study of human T cells and chemical hapten exposure. Per the original methods: Samples had a median of 95,638 TCRs, ranging 23,224 to 690,600. Each CDR3 protein is one row after TCRdb ran MiXCR on the RACE reads. These V and J calls originate from TCRdb's pipeline instead of the authors' own analysis. The table lists around 380,000 distinct CDR3 sequences, approximately 5% of them singletons. Notes on the study in general: Significantly more large CDR3 similarity clusters were formed by expanded TCRs than by controls.

This clonotype was detected many times. The antigen is not known. Time point of the sample: pre-sensitization, week 0. As for treatment: therapeutic diphenylcyclopropenone sensitization with weekly scalp DPC. Trimming cost V 5 bases and J 5 bases, with 15 bases left between them. The CDR3 loop spans 14 amino acids. Per the germline V gene, CDR1 is SGHAT and CDR2 is FQDESV (reference sequence). Specimen: whole blood, collected in connection with sensitization to the hapten diphenylcyclopropenone (DPC). This TCR derives from a woman under 30 with alopecia areata. Some clones in this sample may be carry-over from other donors' samples. The V gene is TRBV11-1, the J gene TRBJ2-5, with D tentatively TRBD2 (6 bases). CDR3 DNA: TGTGCCAGCAGCCCCCGGGGGATCTCCGAGACCCAGTACTTC. This sequence encodes CASSPRGISETQYF.